A single sample gave rise to the 3 T cell receptor beta chains below, sequenced in a study of cytomegalovirus exposure and HLA in healthy donors. Primers for the PCR totalled 60 Vbeta and 13 Jbeta. Sequenced by immunoSEQ multiplex PCR; TCRdb stores in-frame clones only, minus some. The sample lists 110,000 to 150,000 clones; around 72% were seen once. Sample: PBMCs. These receptors were taken from a man aged 40-55 years in good health and CMV-seronegative.

In this sample, this clone turned up a few times. J is TRBJ1-1 and V is TRBV9; a possible D gene is TRBD1 (6 bases). CDR3 length: 15 residues. V lost 4 bases to trimming and J lost 0 bases, with 13 bases between them. CDR1 is SGDLS and CDR2 is YYNGEE in the germline V gene. The CDR3 coding sequence is TGTGCCAGCAGCCCAAGGGGGACAATGAACACTGAAGCTTTCTTT. The encoded protein is CASSPRGTMNTEAFF.

The chain has TRBV5-1 and TRBJ2-3; TRBD2 aligns across 8 bases. V gave up 0 bases and J gave up 5 bases; unmatched junction bases: 8. Germline CDR1 is SGHRS and CDR2 is YFSETQ. The CDR3 has 16 amino acids. The CDR3 here is CASSLAQRGSQDTQYF. The CDR3 DNA reads TGCGCCAGCAGCTTGGCCCAGCGGGGGTCGCAAGATACGCAGTATTTT.

This clone was detected only once. Its ends do not fully match the called genes, so a read error is possible. The genes are TRBV6-1 and TRBJ1-5; D is uncertain. CDR1 MNHNS and CDR2 SASEGT come from the germline V gene. The CDR3 sequence is 16 residues long. The CDR3, as DNA: TGTGCCAGCAGTGAAGCGCTTGGGGAGGGCCTCCAGCCCCAGAATTTT. Amino acid sequence: CASSEALGEGLQPQNF.